This TCR beta chain was sequenced during a study of OX40 agonist ivuxolimab in advanced cancers. The repertoire was sequenced with immunoSEQ multiplex PCR; TCRdb's copy has only in-frame clones and lacks some. This table holds roughly 9,200 clones, 65% to 70% found once. This TCR was sampled from an adult with an advanced solid tumor such as melanoma, head and neck, liver or kidney cancer. Sequencing used CD4+ or CD8+ T cells sorted from blood, obtained in a trial of the OX40 agonist ivuxolimab.

The CDR3 coding sequence is TGTGCCAGCAGCGTACAGGGGACCTATGGCTACACCTTC. This codes for CASSVQGTYGYTF. The rearrangement joins TRBV5-6 to TRBJ1-2, with 7 bases lining up with TRBD1. With 4 bases clipped from V and 4 bases from J, the junction kept 4 bases outside the gene matches. This CDR3 spans 13 amino acids. Germline V gene sequence: CDR1 SGHDT, CDR2 YYEEEE.